These T cell receptor beta chains were read from a single sample in a study of blood T cell repertoires in COVID-19. The protocol was immunoSEQ multiplex PCR, while the TCRdb copy is restricted to in-frame clones and leaves out a portion. The table lists 55,000 to 80,000 clones, approximately 82% of them singletons, with 15% to 20% in the top ten. The sequencing input was peripheral blood. These receptors all stem from a woman aged 80 or over with acute or convalescent COVID-19. The CDR3 runs from the conserved cysteine through the conserved F or W. The order of the fields is J gene, D gene, V gene, CDR3 length, clone size, CDR3 protein, CDR3 DNA. A D gene is named only where the DNA matches it firmly. Clone size is not always given. Where it is, it says once, few, many or a class for expanded clones.

>TRBJ1-5|NA|TRBV19|12|few
CASSMVQQPQHF
TGTGCCAGTAGTATGGTACAACAGCCCCAGCATTTT
>TRBJ1-5|TRBD1|TRBV24-1|18|NA
CATSDSTDRGIRNQPQHF
TGTGCCACCAGTGACAGCACGGACAGGGGGATACGGAATCAGCCCCAGCATTTT
>TRBJ2-1|TRBD2|TRBV19|18|NA
CASSINGAASGRFNEQFF
TGTGCCAGTAGTATTAATGGGGCAGCTAGCGGGAGATTCAATGAGCAGTTCTTC
>TRBJ2-3|NA|TRBV21-1|16|once
CASSTERPYSTDTQYF
TGTGCCAGCAGTACAGAGAGACCCTATAGCACAGATACGCAGTATTTT
>TRBJ2-1|TRBD1|TRBV11-3|14|NA
CASSLGQGGREQFF
TGTGCCAGCAGCCTCGGACAGGGGGGTCGTGAGCAGTTCTTC
>TRBJ2-4|TRBD1|TRBV27|17|NA
CASSRNPTGTGGIIQYF
TGTGCCAGCAGTCGAAACCCGACCGGGACAGGGGGCATTATTCAGTACTTC
>TRBJ2-5|NA|TRBV5-1|15|NA
CASSSNSISQETQYF
TGCGCCAGCAGCTCCAACTCCATCTCCCAAGAGACCCAGTACTTC
>TRBJ2-2|TRBD1|TRBV10-3|13|NA
CAINWQGAGELFF
TGTGCCATCAACTGGCAGGGGGCCGGGGAGCTGTTTTTT
>TRBJ2-3|TRBD2|TRBV5-1|17|NA
CASSAYLPGGPADTQYF
TGCGCCAGCAGCGCATACCTGCCGGGAGGGCCGGCTGATACGCAGTATTTT
>TRBJ2-7|TRBD2|TRBV7-2|19|NA
CASSPRLWRAGGNSYEQYF
TGTGCCAGCAGCCCAAGACTTTGGAGAGCGGGGGGTAACTCCTACGAGCAGTACTTC
>TRBJ2-2|NA|TRBV9|14|NA
CASSPATQTGELFF
TGTGCCAGCAGCCCCGCGACACAAACCGGGGAGCTGTTTTTT
>TRBJ1-1|NA|TRBV7-8|12|NA
CASRRDVAGAFF
TGTGCCAGCAGAAGGGACGTAGCGGGGGCTTTCTTT
>TRBJ2-1|NA|TRBV19|15|NA
CASSMRRDIYNEQFF
TGTGCCAGTAGTATGCGCAGGGATATCTACAATGAGCAGTTCTTC
>TRBJ2-7|NA|TRBV6-5|13|NA
CASSYSPRGEQYF
TGTGCCAGCAGTTACTCCCCGCGGGGCGAGCAGTACTTC
>TRBJ1-5|NA|TRBV12-3/TRBV12-4|13|once
CASSFGGDQPQHF
TGTGCCAGCAGTTTCGGAGGGGATCAGCCCCAGCATTTT
>TRBJ2-1|TRBD2|TRBV3-1/TRBV3-2|14|NA
CASSRSGGGNEQFF
TGTGCCAGCAGCCGTAGCGGGGGGGGAAATGAGCAGTTCTTC
>TRBJ2-3|TRBD2|TRBV28|15|few
CASRGAGAGTDTQYF
TGTGCCAGCAGGGGCGCGGGAGCGGGCACAGATACGCAGTATTTT
>TRBJ2-7|TRBD1|TRBV7-2|12|NA
CASSFNRGEQYF
TGTGCCAGCAGCTTCAACAGGGGCGAGCAGTACTTC
>TRBJ1-1|NA|TRBV5-1|15|few
CASSPLGDMNTEAFF
TGCGCCAGCAGCCCGCTGGGGGACATGAACACTGAAGCTTTCTTT
>TRBJ1-3|TRBD1|TRBV3-1/TRBV3-2|16|NA
CASSHSGTGTGNTIYF
TGTGCCAGCAGCCACTCCGGGACAGGGACTGGAAACACCATATATTTT
>TRBJ2-7|TRBD1|TRBV20-1|11|few
CSAQTGNEQYF
TGCAGTGCTCAGACAGGGAACGAGCAGTACTTC
>TRBJ2-5|TRBD1|TRBV19|14|NA
CASSMGQTQETQYF
TGTGCCAGTAGTATGGGACAGACCCAAGAGACCCAGTACTTC
>TRBJ2-7|TRBD2|TRBV19|14|NA
CASSRGLASYEQYF
TGTGCCTCTAGTCGGGGACTAGCCTCCTACGAGCAGTACTTC
>TRBJ2-6|NA|TRBV21-1|18|NA
CASSIKDRLSSGANVLTF
TGTGCCAGCAGCATAAAGGACAGGCTCAGCTCTGGGGCCAACGTCCTGACTTTC
>TRBJ2-7|TRBD1|TRBV19|12|NA
CASRTGAYEQYF
TGTGCCAGTAGGACAGGGGCCTACGAGCAGTACTTC
>TRBJ2-5|TRBD2|TRBV9|16|NA
CASSVALAGAEETQYF
TGTGCCAGCAGCGTAGCCCTAGCGGGGGCGGAGGAGACCCAGTACTTC
>TRBJ1-6|NA|TRBV30|13|NA
CAWRGGTNSPLHF
TGTGCCTGGAGAGGGGGTACCAATTCACCCCTCCACTTT
>TRBJ2-1|TRBD2|TRBV7-9|17|NA
CASSFEGWSGRMYEQFF
TGTGCCAGCAGCTTCGAAGGCTGGAGCGGGAGAATGTATGAGCAGTTCTTC
>TRBJ1-2|TRBD1|TRBV19|15|NA
CASRDRGPGNYGYTF
TGTGCCAGTAGGGACAGGGGGCCCGGAAACTATGGCTACACCTTC
>TRBJ2-7|NA|TRBV5-1|14|NA
CASSVEVSSYEQYF
TGCGCCAGCAGCGTGGAAGTCAGCTCCTACGAGCAGTACTTC
>TRBJ1-5|TRBD1|TRBV18|16|NA
CASSTGTGALVQPQHF
TGTGCCAGCTCGACCGGGACAGGGGCATTGGTTCAGCCCCAGCATTTT
>TRBJ1-5|NA|TRBV10-3|15|NA
CAITELGAIDQPQHF
TGTGCCATCACGGAGTTGGGGGCGATTGATCAGCCCCAGCATTTT
>TRBJ2-1|TRBD2|TRBV27|15|once
CASSLGLAGKNEQFF
TGTGCCAGCAGTTTAGGACTAGCGGGCAAGAATGAGCAGTTCTTC
>TRBJ1-1|NA|TRBV11-2|11|once
CASSLKYEAFF
TGTGCCAGCAGCCTTAAATATGAAGCTTTCTTT
>TRBJ2-4|TRBD1|TRBV7-9|19|NA
CASSLAVKTGTRGKNIQYF
TGTGCCAGCAGCTTAGCGGTTAAGACAGGGACGAGGGGCAAAAACATTCAGTACTTC
>TRBJ2-1|TRBD1|TRBV9|14|NA
CAFPGTESYNEQFF
TGTGCCTTCCCGGGGACAGAATCCTACAATGAGCAGTTCTTC
>TRBJ2-3|NA|TRBV12-1|16|once
CASSFGGGPRTDTQYF
TGTGCCAGCAGCTTTGGGGGGGGGCCCCGCACAGATACGCAGTATTTT
>TRBJ1-2|TRBD1|TRBV5-6|15|NA
CASSLIRGQPGGYTF
TGTGCCAGCAGCTTGATACGGGGACAGCCCGGGGGCTACACCTTC
>TRBJ2-7|NA|TRBV5-1|15|NA
CASSLAGAQSPQQYF
TGCGCCAGCAGCTTGGCAGGGGCGCAATCCCCTCAGCAGTACTTC
>TRBJ1-5|TRBD1|TRBV2|13|NA
CASILDRGEPQHF
TGTGCCAGCATCCTAGACAGGGGTGAGCCCCAGCATTTT
>TRBJ2-7|NA|TRBV3-1/TRBV3-2|17|NA
CASSPPVGGAGSYEQYF
TGTGCCAGCAGCCCCCCAGTAGGGGGAGCGGGAAGTTACGAGCAGTACTTC
>TRBJ2-7|TRBD2|TRBV5-6|15|NA
CASSRRLAGGLYSLF
TGTGCCAGCAGCCGGAGACTAGCGGGGGGGCTGTATAGCCTCTTC
>TRBJ1-5|TRBD1|TRBV19|16|NA
CASSLDRGRFNQPQHF
TGTGCCAGTAGTTTGGACAGGGGGCGATTTAATCAGCCCCAGCATTTT
>TRBJ1-1|TRBD1|TRBV28|13|NA
CASSDYRGTEAFF
TGTGCCAGCAGTGATTACAGGGGAACTGAAGCTTTCTTT
>TRBJ1-1|NA|TRBV29-1|12|few
CSVTVTNTEAFF
TGCAGCGTGACTGTAACGAACACTGAAGCTTTCTTT
>TRBJ2-3|NA|TRBV3-1/TRBV3-2|15|NA
CASSQGVATTDTQYF
TGTGCCAGCAGCCAAGGAGTAGCGACCACAGATACGCAGTATTTT
>TRBJ1-1|NA|TRBV12-3/TRBV12-4|10|NA
CASSLTLTFF
TGTGCCAGCAGTTTAACTCTGACTTTCTTT
>TRBJ2-4|NA|TRBV6-1|13|NA
CASSDSGPNIQYF
TGTGCCAGCAGTGACAGCGGGCCGAACATTCAGTACTTC
>TRBJ1-2|NA|TRBV2|13|NA
CASSRTVNYGYTF
TGTGCCAGCAGCCGGACAGTCAACTATGGCTACACCTTC
>TRBJ2-1|TRBD2|TRBV12-3/TRBV12-4|13|NA
CASSWDYRNEQFF
TGTGCCAGCAGTTGGGACTATCGCAATGAGCAGTTCTTC
>TRBJ2-2|NA|TRBV12-5|16|NA
CASGLDPGIPTGELFF
TGTGCTAGTGGTTTGGACCCCGGGATCCCCACCGGGGAGCTGTTTTTT
>TRBJ1-5|NA|TRBV4-2|15|NA
CASSQESGVNQPQHF
TGTGCCAGCAGCCAAGAATCAGGGGTCAATCAGCCCCAGCATTTT
>TRBJ1-4|TRBD1|TRBV5-1|14|NA
CASSPGQGVEKLFF
TGCGCCAGCAGCCCGGGACAGGGAGTTGAAAAACTGTTTTTT
>TRBJ2-2|TRBD1|TRBV4-1|15|once
CASSPGQGYTGELFF
TGCGCCAGCAGCCCCGGACAGGGGTACACCGGGGAGCTGTTTTTT